Below are 27 T cell receptor beta chains sequenced from a single sample in a study of neurological immune-mediated disorders. A single record per CDR3 protein comes from TCRdb applying MiXCR to the 5' RACE reads. In the table there are 50,000 to 65,000 distinct CDR3 sequences, 4% to 5.5% of which are singletons. Sequences were obtained from PBMCs. These receptors were taken from a woman aged 45-59 years with multiple sclerosis.

This clonotype was recorded many times. The chain joins TRBV20-1 to TRBJ1-2; 9 nucleotides align to TRBD1. V lost 6 bases, J lost 6 bases, and 5 bases stayed unmatched. The CDR3 consists of 12 residues. Germline-derived CDR1 and CDR2 are DFQATT and SNEGSKA (reference sequence). CDR3 in DNA: TGCAGTGCCGACGGGACAGGGCATGGCTACACCTTC. Amino acid sequence: CSADGTGHGYTF.

This clonotype was observed at least ten times. The chain is built from TRBV5-6 and TRBJ2-2; TRBD2 matches at 12 bases. After removal of 0 bases from V and 0 bases from J, the junction contained 6 bases not matched to a gene. Germline V gives CDR1 SGHDT, CDR2 YYEEEE. The CDR3 covers 19 residues. CDR3 in amino acids: CASSLDILAGGTNTGELFF. The CDR3 DNA is TGTGCCAGCAGCTTGGATATCCTAGCGGGGGGGACGAACACCGGGGAGCTGTTTTTT.

There are many counts of this clonotype. This sequence joins TRBV20-1 and TRBJ1-2; 8 bases are a match to TRBD1. The CDR3 is made up of 14 amino acids. In germline, CDR1 is DFQATT, CDR2 SNEGSKA (reference sequence). Trimming removed 1 base from V and 7 bases from J; junction bases left unmatched: 8. The CDR3 here is CSARGPGGAGGYTF. The CDR3 DNA reads as TGCAGTGCTAGAGGTCCAGGGGGCGCTGGTGGCTACACCTTC.

This clonotype was seen at least ten times. The J gene is TRBJ2-1, the V gene TRBV9; D call uncertain. The germline CDR1 and CDR2 sequences are SGDLS and YYNGEE. This CDR3 is built from 11 residues. V shed 4 bases and J shed 5 bases, with 4 bases lying between them. This chain's CDR3 is CASSFDNEQFF. CDR3 nucleotides: TGTGCCAGCAGCTTCGACAATGAGCAGTTCTTC.

This clonotype was seen ten or more times. The chain has TRBV6-2 or TRBV6-3 and TRBJ2-5; D remains unclear. Trimming removed 0 bases at V and 5 bases at J, with 10 bases between. CDR1 and CDR2 from the germline V gene are MNHEY and SVGEGT. This CDR3 has 14 amino acids. The CDR3: CASSYSELQETQYF. In DNA, the CDR3 is TGTGCCAGCAGTTACTCGGAGCTTCAGGAGACCCAGTACTTC.

This clonotype appeared many times. V usage is TRBV20-1 and J usage is TRBJ2-2; D remains unclear. Between the trimmed V and J ends, which lost 1 base and 0 bases, there was a span of 6 bases. CDR1 and CDR2 (germline): DFQATT, SNEGSKA (reference sequence). The CDR3 consists of 14 residues. The CDR3 DNA reads as TGCAGTGCTAGAGTGAAGCCGAACACCGGGGAGCTGTTTTTT. This sequence encodes CSARVKPNTGELFF.

This clonotype came up many times. CDR3 DNA sequence: TGTGCCAGCAGCTTGGAACCGCGACTTGGAGAGACCCAGTACTTC. Protein product: CASSLEPRLGETQYF. V gene TRBV5-5 combines with J gene TRBJ2-5; D remains unclear. V was trimmed by 0 bases and J by 4 bases, leaving 13 bases between them. CDR3 length: 15 residues. Germline CDR1 SGHKS, CDR2 YYEKEE (reference sequence). The full variable domain, with the rest looked up from reference TRBV5-5 and TRBJ2-5, is DAGVTQSPTHLIKTRGQQVTLRCSPISGHKSVSWYQQVLGQGPQFIFQYYEKEERGRGNFPDRFSARQFPNYSSELNVNALLLGDSALYLCASSLEPRLGETQYFGPGTRLLVL.

This clonotype has a count of ten or more. The chain uses TRBV6-5 and TRBJ2-3; perhaps TRBD1 as D (6 bases). Trimming left V 6 bases short and J 0 bases short, with 16 bases between. Looked up from germline, CDR1 is MNHEY and CDR2 is SVGAGI. The CDR3 length is 16 residues. CDR3 region: CASRPGQIASTDTQYF. The CDR3 bases are TGTGCCAGCAGACCCGGACAGATTGCTAGCACAGATACGCAGTATTTT.

This clonotype was observed at least ten times. V and J are TRBV29-1 and TRBJ2-5; 12 bases are shared with TRBD1. The length of the CDR3 is 15 residues. CDR1 and CDR2 from the germline V gene are SQVTM and ANQGSEA. The V segment lost 6 bases and the J segment 5 bases; nucleotides outside the gene matches: 10. For the CDR3, the DNA is TGCAGCGTCAGCGGGACAGGGGGCTACGGTGAGACCCAGTACTTC. Amino acids: CSVSGTGGYGETQYF. The whole variable domain, remainder taken from reference TRBV29-1 and TRBJ2-5, is SAVISQKPSRDICQRGTSLTIQCQVDSQVTMMFWYRQQPGQSLTLIATANQGSEATYESGFVIDKFPISRPNLTFSTLTVSNMSPEDSSIYLCSVSGTGGYGETQYFGPGTRLLVL.

This clonotype was seen repeatedly, ten times or more. This chain connects TRBV3-1 to TRBJ2-4, with 7 bases aligning to TRBD1. CDR1 and CDR2 (germline): LGHDT, YNNKEL (reference sequence). There are 13 residues in the CDR3. J gave up 12 bases and V 0 bases, and 5 bases lay outside the gene matches. The CDR3 is CASSQDSRGSQYF. CDR3 in DNA: TGTGCCAGCAGCCAAGATAGCAGGGGGAGTCAGTACTTC.

In its sample, this clonotype was seen many times. J is TRBJ1-2 and V is TRBV6-2 or TRBV6-3; no definite D call. Trimming pared 5 bases from V and 4 bases from J, leaving 14 bases between. The CDR3 has 14 residues. Per the germline V gene, CDR1 is MNHEY and CDR2 is SVGEGT. The CDR3: CASSQDASGYGYTF. The CDR3 DNA reads TGTGCCAGCAGTCAAGACGCGTCCGGCTATGGCTACACCTTC.

The sample holds a few counts of this clonotype. The chain recombines TRBV11-3 with TRBJ2-5; D remains unclear. V lost 3 bases and J 6 bases, leaving 11 bases between the germline ends. This CDR3 is built from 13 residues. In germline, CDR1 is SGHNT, CDR2 YENEEA. DNA for the CDR3: TGTGCCAGCAGCTTTTTAGGGCCAAAGACCCAGTACTTC. Its translation is CASSFLGPKTQYF.

This clonotype was observed a few times. A junction end diverges from the germline sequence, so it may reflect a read error. The rearrangement uses TRBV20-1 and TRBJ1-5; D not certain. This CDR3 region has 12 residues. Germline V gene data show CDR1 as DFQATT and CDR2 as SNEGSKA (reference sequence). The CDR3 protein is CSARDYNQPQNF. CDR3 nucleotides: TGCAGTGCTAGAGATTATAATCAGCCCCAGAATTTT.

This clonotype appeared many times. The genes are TRBV3-1 and TRBJ1-1; D gene uncertain. Germline V CDR1 and CDR2: LGHDT, YNNKEL (reference sequence). The CDR3 is made up of 13 amino acids. V gave up 0 bases and J gave up 4 bases, with 6 bases separating them. The CDR3 bases are TGTGCCAGCAGCCAAGACAGTTTCACTGAAGCTTTCTTT. Translating it yields CASSQDSFTEAFF. Full variable domain (rest looked up from reference TRBV3-1 and TRBJ1-1): DTAVSQTPKYLVTQMGNDKSIKCEQNLGHDTMYWYKQDSKKFLKIMFSYNNKELIINETVPNRFSPKSPDKAHLNLHINSLELGDSAVYFCASSQDSFTEAFFGQGTRLTVV.

In its sample, this clonotype was seen many times. The CDR3 reads CASSSTFLAGVGDTQYF. CDR3 DNA sequence: TGTGCCAGCAGCTCCACTTTCCTAGCGGGGGTGGGGGATACGCAGTATTTT. The rearrangement uses TRBV7-2 and TRBJ2-3, with 10 bases lining up with TRBD2. V lost 4 bases and J lost 6; bases outside the gene matches: 13. The CDR3 loop spans 17 amino acids. The germline V gene encodes CDR1 SGHTA and CDR2 FQGNSA.

The chain employs TRBV12-3 or TRBV12-4 and TRBJ2-5; TRBD2 agrees at 9 bases. V trimming: 1 base; J trimming: 3 bases; junction bases outside the gene matches: 6. This CDR3 spans 16 amino acids. The CDR3 nucleotides read TGTGCCAGCAGTTTAGTATTAGCGGGAGAGAAAGAGACCCAGTACTTC. Its protein is CASSLVLAGEKETQYF.

This clonotype was seen more than once but under ten times. The CDR3 DNA is TGCGCCAGCAGCGTGGGACAGGGAACCTTCTCTAGCACAGATACGCAGTATTTT. It translates to CASSVGQGTFSSTDTQYF. The rearrangement links TRBV5-1 to TRBJ2-3; 9 positions match TRBD1. After removal of 4 bases from V and 0 bases from J, the junction contained 12 bases not matched to a gene. CDR1 is SGHRS, CDR2 YFSETQ, per germline. CDR3 length: 18 residues.

In its sample, this clonotype was seen many times. The J gene is TRBJ1-5, the V gene TRBV20-1, with D maybe TRBD1 (6 bases). Germline CDR1 DFQATT, CDR2 SNEGSKA (reference sequence). The V end lost 6 bases, the J end lost 5 bases, and 14 bases lay between the germline ends. The CDR3 has 13 amino acids. This CDR3 is CSAGGRMDQPQHF. CDR3 DNA sequence: TGCAGTGCCGGGGGCAGGATGGATCAGCCCCAGCATTTT.

The gene calls are TRBV7-3 and TRBJ1-1, with TRBD1 identical over 7 bases. Per germline, CDR1 SGHTA and CDR2 FQGTGA. V was clipped by 5 bases and J by 2 bases; unmatched bases: 2. The CDR3 is 13 residues long. The CDR3 protein is CASSRQGNTEAFF. DNA for the CDR3: TGTGCCAGCAGCCGACAGGGTAACACTGAAGCTTTCTTT.

This clonotype was counted at least ten times. J is TRBJ1-2 and V is TRBV20-1; 8 bases map to TRBD1. The junction had 11 bases not matched to a gene; V was cut back by 2 bases and J by 6 bases. CDR1 and CDR2 from the germline V gene are DFQATT and SNEGSKA (reference sequence). This CDR3 has 15 residues. The CDR3 loop is CSARPDRGPRDGYTF. Here the CDR3 DNA reads TGCAGTGCTAGACCCGACAGGGGACCACGTGATGGCTACACCTTC.

The chain uses TRBV10-1 and TRBJ2-3; 7 nucleotides line up with TRBD1. Germline trimming cut 10 bases from V and 3 bases from J; bases unmatched to any gene: 4. The length of the CDR3 is 12 residues. Germline V gene lookup returns CDR1 WNHNN and CDR2 SYGVQD (reference sequence). CDR3 residues: CANLTGTDTQYF. In DNA form, the CDR3 reads TGCGCCAACCTGACAGGGACAGATACGCAGTATTTT.

This clonotype was seen a few times. Here the CDR3 reads CASSLEPSSNTEAFF. CDR3 nucleotide sequence: TGTGCCAGCAGCTTAGAGCCCTCATCGAACACTGAAGCTTTCTTT. The rearrangement links TRBV7-2 to TRBJ1-1; D is ambiguous. V was cut by 1 base and J by 1 base, with 10 bases left in between. Germline assignment: CDR1 SGHTA and CDR2 FQGNSA. This CDR3 has 15 residues.

This clonotype has more than one count but fewer than ten. V is TRBV11-2 and J is TRBJ2-1, with 9 bases that match TRBD2. The CDR3 sequence is 16 residues long. J lost 2 bases, V lost 5 bases, and 7 bases had no gene match. Germline V gene lookup returns CDR1 SGHAT and CDR2 FQNNGV. For the CDR3, the DNA is TGTGCCAGCAGCGAAAGCGGGGGGACGCCCTACAATGAGCAGTTCTTC. It codes for CASSESGGTPYNEQFF.

The chain has TRBV5-6 and TRBJ1-1; no clear D. The CDR3 totals 12 residues. V was trimmed by 0 bases and J by 11 bases, leaving 11 bases between them. Germline CDR1 is SGHDT and CDR2 is YYEEEE. CDR3 bases: TGTGCCAGCAGCTTGGTAGGGATGTGGGCTTTCTTT. Protein sequence: CASSLVGMWAFF.

This clonotype was counted ten times or more. The chain combines TRBV29-1 with TRBJ2-3, with a possible D match to TRBD1 (5 bases). This CDR3 has 11 amino acids. V was pared by 3 bases and J by 4 bases, with 5 bases between. Germline V CDR1 and CDR2: SQVTM, ANQGSEA. CDR3 residues: CSVETADTQYF. The CDR3 DNA is TGCAGCGTTGAGACAGCAGATACGCAGTATTTT.

This clonotype was seen ten or more times. The rearrangement joins TRBV5-1 to TRBJ2-1, with D perhaps matching TRBD1 (5 bases). Per the germline V gene, CDR1 is SGHRS and CDR2 is YFSETQ. The CDR3 loop spans 14 amino acids. Trimming removed 7 bases at V and 0 bases at J, with 11 bases between. This chain's CDR3 is CASYSGFSYNEQFF. In DNA form, the CDR3 reads TGCGCCAGCTACTCAGGGTTCTCCTACAATGAGCAGTTCTTC. Based on the CDR3 plus reference TRBV5-1 and TRBJ2-1, the full variable domain is KAGVTQTPRYLIKTRGQQVTLSCSPISGHRSVSWYQQTPGQGLQFLFEYFSETQRNKGNFPGRFSGRQFSNSRSEMNVSTLELGDSALYLCASYSGFSYNEQFFGPGTRLTVL.

This clonotype was recorded at least ten times. The V gene is TRBV29-1, the J gene TRBJ2-3; weak D call: TRBD2 (6 bases). The CDR3 runs 12 residues. Per the germline V gene, CDR1 is SQVTM and CDR2 is ANQGSEA. Trimming pared 7 bases from V and 0 bases from J, leaving 8 bases between. In DNA form, the CDR3 reads TGCAGCGGGGCGGGGAGCACAGATACGCAGTATTTT. It specifies CSGAGSTDTQYF.